Listed below are T cell receptor beta chains from one sample, sequenced in a study of metastatic and nonmetastatic thyroid tumors. With MiXCR, TCRdb reprocessed the PCR reads. The sample contains about 30,000 clones, less than 25% of which appear only once. Specimen: blood. All receptors come from a female donor with papillary thyroid cancer or a benign thyroid nodule (not recorded which). Some clones in this sample may be carry-over from other donors' samples. Both conserved end residues are part of each CDR3. D genes are given only for firm matches. Rows may omit the clone size; those that give it use once, few, many or a size class.

J gene | clone size | V gene | D gene | CDR3 DNA | CDR3 protein
TRBJ2-5 | . | TRBV28 | TRBD2 | TGTGCCAGCAGTTTTGGGGAGTTTGACTTTGGGGGGGCCCAGTACTTC | CASSFGEFDFGGAQYF
TRBJ2-2 | many | TRBV29-1 | . | TGCAGCGTTCGATTATCTAGCCGGACAACTCCGAACACCGGGGAGCTGTTTTTT | CSVRLSSRTTPNTGELFF
TRBJ2-2 | many | TRBV12-3/TRBV12-4 | . | TGTGCCAGCAGTGGGGGCGGCGGGAACACCGGGGAGCTGTTTTTT | CASSGGGGNTGELFF
TRBJ2-3 | many | TRBV29-1 | . | TGCAGCGTTGAAGTGAGTTTTGGTGGTGGTGCAGATACGCAGTATTTT | CSVEVSFGGGADTQYF
TRBJ2-1 | . | TRBV5-1 | TRBD2 | TGCGCCAGCAGTGTTTACCTTGCGGGAGGGCCGAGCAATGAGCAGTTCTTC | CASSVYLAGGPSNEQFF
TRBJ2-1 | many | TRBV5-1 | TRBD2 | TGCGCCAGCAGCTTGGAGGTGGGGACGGGGGGTGAGCAGTTCTTC | CASSLEVGTGGEQFF
TRBJ2-5 | . | TRBV24-1 | . | TGTGCCACCAGTGATTTTACAGGTCAGCAAGAGACCCAGTACTTC | CATSDFTGQQETQYF
TRBJ1-1 | many | TRBV5-4 | . | TGTGCCAGCAGCTTGGATGGGGAGAACACTGAAGCTTTCTTT | CASSLDGENTEAFF
TRBJ2-1 | . | TRBV11-2 | TRBD2 | TGTGCCAGCAGCTATGGACTAGCGTTAGTGCGGGAGCAGTTCTTC | CASSYGLALVREQFF
TRBJ1-1 | . | TRBV5-5 | TRBD1 | TGTGCCAGCAGCCGCGGACAGGGAATGAACACTGAAGCTTTCTTT | CASSRGQGMNTEAFF
TRBJ1-1 | . | TRBV5-1 | . | TGCGCCAGCAGCTTAATCCCGATGAACACTGAAGCTTTCTTT | CASSLIPMNTEAFF
TRBJ1-3 | . | TRBV11-1 | . | TGTGCCAGCATCTTTTCGCCAGTCGGGATTGGAAACACCATATATTTT | CASIFSPVGIGNTIYF
TRBJ2-1 | many | TRBV9 | TRBD2 | TGTGCCAGCAGCTACGGGACTAGCGGGAGAATCGAGCAGTTCTTC | CASSYGTSGRIEQFF
TRBJ2-1 | many | TRBV5-4 | TRBD2 | TGTGCCAGCAGCAGGGGACTAGCGGGACTCTGGGGAGATGAGCAGTTCTTC | CASSRGLAGLWGDEQFF
TRBJ2-6 | many | TRBV12-3/TRBV12-4 | TRBD1 | TGTGCCAGCAGTCCCGGACAGGGGCCTTCCTCTGGGGCCAACGTCCTGACTTTC | CASSPGQGPSSGANVLTF
TRBJ2-7 | medium-sized | TRBV4-3 | . | TGCGCCAGCAGCCAAGCTATGACTAGTGGCGACGAGCAGTACTTC | CASSQAMTSGDEQYF
TRBJ2-1 | . | TRBV9 | TRBD2 | TGTGCCAGCAGCGTAGTGTTAGGGACTAGTAGGACCTCTGAGCAGTTCTTC | CASSVVLGTSRTSEQFF
TRBJ2-3 | many | TRBV20-1 | . | TGCAGTGCTAATCCTAGCCTAACGAGCACAGATACGCAGTATTTT | CSANPSLTSTDTQYF
TRBJ2-1 | many | TRBV4-1 | . | TGCGCCAGCAGCCAAGATTCTAGGGGAGTTGAGCAGTTCTTC | CASSQDSRGVEQFF
TRBJ1-1 | many | TRBV18 | . | TGTGCCAGCTCATCGATTTTGGACACTGAAGCTTTCTTT | CASSSILDTEAFF
TRBJ2-7 | . | TRBV7-9 | . | TGTGCCAGCAGCTCTCCACCTGAGTACGAGCAGTACTTC | CASSSPPEYEQYF
TRBJ1-2 | many | TRBV18 | TRBD1 | TGTGCCAGCTCACCGGACAGGGAGTATGGCTACACCTTC | CASSPDREYGYTF
TRBJ2-6 | many | TRBV3-1 | . | TGTGCCAGCAGCGCCGGGGGCTCTGGGGCCAACGTCCTGACTTTC | CASSAGGSGANVLTF
TRBJ1-1 | many | TRBV19 | . | TGTGCCAGTAGTATGATAAAGGGGATTGGTTCGAGGAACACTGAAGCTTTCTTT | CASSMIKGIGSRNTEAFF
TRBJ2-7 | medium-sized | TRBV6-2/TRBV6-3 | TRBD1 | TGTGCCAGCAGTCACAGGGGGCTCGCCCTGGAGCAGTACTTC | CASSHRGLALEQYF
TRBJ2-1 | many | TRBV4-3 | TRBD2 | TGCGCCAGCAGCCAGTGGACTAGCGGGAGTGGGCAGTTCTTC | CASSQWTSGSGQFF
TRBJ2-1 | . | TRBV25-1 | . | TGTGCCAGCAGTGAATTGGGTTCGCACAATGAGCAGTTCTTC | CASSELGSHNEQFF
TRBJ2-3 | medium-sized | TRBV30 | . | TGTGCCTGGAGTGTGTATGGAGATACGCAGTATTTT | CAWSVYGDTQYF
TRBJ2-2 | many | TRBV11-2 | TRBD2 | TGTGCCAGCAGCTTGTCGGGAGGGCCCCTAGGGACCGGGGAGCTGTTTTTT | CASSLSGGPLGTGELFF
TRBJ2-1 | many | TRBV3-1 | TRBD2 | TGTGCCAGCAGCCAAGGGTGGTTACCCGAATCCGGGACTAGCCTAGCCTATGAGCAGTTCTTC | CASSQGWLPESGTSLAYEQFF
TRBJ2-5 | many | TRBV5-6 | . | TGTGCCAGCAGCCCCTTCGGGGAGAAAAACCAAGAGACCCAGTACTTC | CASSPFGEKNQETQYF
TRBJ1-3 | medium-sized | TRBV28 | . | TGTGCCAGCAGTCGGCAGGGCTCTGGAAACACCATATATTTT | CASSRQGSGNTIYF
TRBJ2-2 | medium-sized | TRBV4-3 | . | TGCGCCAGCAGCACCCGGGTAGTAAACACCGGGGAGCTGTTTTTT | CASSTRVVNTGELFF
TRBJ2-1 | many | TRBV11-2 | TRBD2 | TGTGCCAGCAGCCCTACTAGCGGGCCAGGTGGGAATGAGCAGTTCTTC | CASSPTSGPGGNEQFF
TRBJ2-2 | many | TRBV18 | . | TGTGCCAGCTCAGACACCGGGGAGCTGTTTTTT | CASSDTGELFF
TRBJ1-6 | medium-sized | TRBV19 | . | TGTGCCAGTAGTAAAGGACCCCTTTCACCCCTCCACTTT | CASSKGPLSPLHF
TRBJ2-2 | . | TRBV24-1 | . | TGTGCCACCGGAGACAGGGAGGAAACCTGGGAGCTGTTTTTT | CATGDREETWELFF
TRBJ2-7 | . | TRBV20-1 | . | TGCAGTGCTAGAGACATGAGACTCCCCTACGAGCAGTACTTC | CSARDMRLPYEQYF
TRBJ1-3 | medium-sized | TRBV19 | . | TGTGCCACCCGGGCAGAACTCCGAGACACCATATATTTT | CATRAELRDTIYF
TRBJ2-1 | medium-sized | TRBV6-5 | TRBD2 | TGTGCCAGCAGTTACGAGACTAGCGGGCTATACAATGAGCAGTTCTTC | CASSYETSGLYNEQFF
TRBJ2-1 | many | TRBV12-3/TRBV12-4 | . | TGTGCCAGCAGTGACACACAGGGTAATGAGCAGTTCTTC | CASSDTQGNEQFF